This TCR beta chain emerged from a study of shared clonotypes between healthy human individuals. This clone was counted between two and nine times. Produced via immunoSEQ multiplex PCR; TCRdb's table is partial and in-frame only. The repertoire holds about 980,000 clones, about 80% seen once, with roughly 1.5% in the top ten. The CDR3 is 14 amino acids. Trimming cost V 3 bases and J 6 bases, with 15 bases left between them. Germline CDR1 is MGHDK and CDR2 is SYGVNS. The clonotype originates from a young man in good health. The rearrangement links TRBV25-1 to TRBJ2-7, with D hard to call. Sequenced sample: memory CD4+ T cells sorted from blood. Subset given: CD45RA-negative fraction. This CDR3 reads CASSEWGLAGEQYF. The CDR3 region has the DNA TGTGCCAGCAGTGAGTGGGGTTTGGCTGGCGAGCAGTACTTC.